This paragraph reports one T cell receptor delta chain. It lacks a known antigen. The protein given by TCRdb reflects a much larger clone and differs at residues 5 and 10 from this DNA's translation, likely from a read error; the protein shown is the DNA's translation. This sample was taken from a study of gamma-delta T cells after stem cell transplantation (dated by TCRdb to the mid-2010s). The method behind the library was RT-PCR. Sequenced on an Illumina MiSeq. Clonotypes were called again by TCRdb from the public reads via CATT, and duplicate nucleotide sequences were then merged into one entry. The table for this sample lists just over 15,000 delta-chain clones; less than 10% of them were counted only once. The ten largest clonotypes hold about 66% of the sample. The material sequenced was gamma-delta T cells. The clonotype was recovered from a human donor. It is not recorded whose cells these are; they may come from a transplant donor.

The CDR3 protein sequence reads: CACDVPVGGVPKGTTDKLIF. The bases are TGTGCCTGTGACGTCCCCGTCGGTGGGGTCCCTAAGGGCACCACCGATAAACTCATCTTT. Here the chain combines TRDV2 and TRDJ1; D gene: possibly TRDD3, on 5 matching bases. V is pared back by 3 bases and J by 1 base, with 29 bases lying between the germline termini. The germline V gene supplies CDR1 GEAIGNYY and CDR2 EKD. Inclusive of the bounding cysteine and phenylalanine, the CDR3 is 20 residues long. Only CDR3 DNA remains: 60 bases, in frame from the first base.